This T cell receptor (beta chain) stems from a study of blood T cells in healthy people across ages. On this clonotype: As yet, its antigen is unknown.

Germline trimming cut 5 bases from V and 3 bases from J; bases unmatched to any gene: 8. The CDR3 has 15 amino acids. From germline, CDR1 is WSHSY and CDR2 SAAADI. Study-level points and caveats: The diversity estimates, figures obtained from one million T cells, were considered underestimates. Per million T cells, the diversity of TCR beta decreased roughly linearly as age advanced.

The authors ran a second PCR of about 7 to 12 cycles using a sample-barcoded 5' primer and a J-beta primer mix. A tag from a template-switch adaptor with 12 random nucleotides marked each cDNA molecule. TCRdb reprocessed the 5' RACE reads with MiXCR, giving one entry per CDR3 protein. The data show 450,000 to 700,000 distinct CDR3 sequences, 27% seen once. The receptor was derived from an older woman in good health. The rearrangement joins TRBV10-2 to TRBJ2-7, with TRBD2 matching over 9 bases. What was sequenced was blood. The CDR3 nucleotides are TGCGCCAGCAGTTTTAGCGGGGGCCAAAACTACGAGCAGTACTTC. Protein sequence: CASSFSGGQNYEQYF.